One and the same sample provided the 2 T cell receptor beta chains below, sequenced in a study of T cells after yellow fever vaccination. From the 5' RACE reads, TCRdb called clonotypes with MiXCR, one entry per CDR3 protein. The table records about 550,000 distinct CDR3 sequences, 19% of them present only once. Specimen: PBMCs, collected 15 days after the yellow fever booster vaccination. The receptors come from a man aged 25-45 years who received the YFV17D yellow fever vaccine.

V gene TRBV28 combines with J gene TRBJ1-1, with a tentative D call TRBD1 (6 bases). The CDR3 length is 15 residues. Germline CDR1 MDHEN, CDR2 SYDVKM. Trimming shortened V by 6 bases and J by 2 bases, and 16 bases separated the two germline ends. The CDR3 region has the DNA TGTGCCAGCAGCGCCGCCGGACAGAAAAACACTGAAGCTTTCTTT. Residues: CASSAAGQKNTEAFF.

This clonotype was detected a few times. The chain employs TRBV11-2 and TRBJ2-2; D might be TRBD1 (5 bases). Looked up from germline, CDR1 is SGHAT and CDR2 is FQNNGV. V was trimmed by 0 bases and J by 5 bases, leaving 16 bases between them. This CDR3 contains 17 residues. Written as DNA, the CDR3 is TGTGCCAGCAGCTTAGATATGCAGGGATCCTTAACCGGGGAGCTGTTTTTT. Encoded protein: CASSLDMQGSLTGELFF.